The 5 T cell receptor beta chains below all came from one sample that was sequenced in a study of blood T cell repertoires in COVID-19. Clones were sequenced by immunoSEQ multiplex PCR, and TCRdb holds only the in-frame ones, with some missing. Of about 44,000 clones listed, 92% are singletons. The specimen was peripheral blood. The receptors here all came from a human donor in a cohort sampled during active COVID-19.

The V call is TRBV15, the J call TRBJ2-3; no definite D call. The CDR3 covers 15 residues. CDR1 and CDR2 (germline): LNHNV, YYDKDF (reference sequence). V shed 0 bases and J shed 2 bases, with 9 bases lying between them. The CDR3 DNA sequence: TGTGCCACCAGCAGAGATTTAGCATCCACAGATACGCAGTATTTT. Translated: CATSRDLASTDTQYF.

The rearrangement joins TRBV5-1 to TRBJ1-6, with D hard to call. CDR1 and CDR2 from the germline V gene are SGHRS and YFSETQ. Trimming cost V 0 bases and J 8 bases, with 12 bases left between them. The CDR3 loop spans 15 amino acids. As DNA, the CDR3 is TGCGCCAGCAGCTTGGCCGGACTTTCCTATTCACCCCTCCACTTT. Its protein is CASSLAGLSYSPLHF.

This clone was observed a single time. The rearrangement joins TRBV30 to TRBJ1-4; the match to TRBD1 covers 10 bases. With 5 bases clipped from V and 8 bases from J, the junction kept 5 bases outside the gene matches. CDR3 length: 13 amino acids. CDR1 and CDR2 (germline): GTSNPN, SVGIG (reference sequence). CDR3 nucleotide sequence: TGTGCCTGGGGTCCGGGACAGGGGGAAAAACTGTTTTTT. Its translation is CAWGPGQGEKLFF.

The V call is TRBV27, the J call TRBJ2-3, with unresolved D. Germline V lookup: CDR1 MNHEY, CDR2 SMNVEV (reference sequence). Trimming shortened V by 5 bases and J by 5 bases, and 8 bases separated the two germline ends. This CDR3 comprises 12 residues. This CDR3 is CASSPFGDTQYF. As DNA, the CDR3 is TGTGCCAGCAGTCCCTTCGGAGATACGCAGTATTTT.

This chain uses TRBV7-9 with TRBJ2-2; D is unclear. The CDR3 runs to 14 residues. The germline V gene has CDR1 SEHNR and CDR2 FQNEAQ (reference sequence). V shed 2 bases and J shed 4 bases, with 8 bases lying between them. Here the CDR3 reads CASSLRPVTGELFF. CDR3 DNA: TGTGCCAGCAGCTTACGTCCTGTCACCGGGGAGCTGTTTTTT.